Here is one T cell receptor (beta chain) with its context. Its antigen is still unknown. The DNA is left out, because the CDR3 cannot be placed on it with certainty; the CDR3 is given as TCRdb lists it. The data were taken from a study of early T cells in non-severe SARS-CoV-2 infection. For the study at large: Whole-blood bulk RNA, unsorted, was sequenced, and chains were unpaired.

The CDR3 contains 12 residues when both ends are counted. Individual cDNA molecules each received unique molecular identifiers attached to them. TCRdb re-called the 5' RACE reads with MiXCR, one entry per CDR3 protein. This table has more than 35,000 distinct CDR3 sequences, 5.8% appearing once. Study results and limitations: CD4 and private specificities were missed by VDJdb matching, which favored anti-spike CD8 responses.

Sequenced: whole blood. This TCR derives from an adult who was a healthcare worker with PCR-confirmed SARS-CoV-2 infection or an uninfected control (not recorded which). V usage is TRBV12-3 or TRBV12-4 and J usage is TRBJ2-1; no check of the table's D call, TRBD1, against the DNA was made. The CDR3 reads CASSFGPGTSFF.